This TCR beta chain comes out of a study of T cell responses to AZD1222 COVID-19 vaccine. Turning to the study itself: Doses given second, at about 4 or about 12 weeks, were pooled. General observations from the study: CD4 TCRs associated with vaccination spanned spike, dominating at 160-218 and 743-854. Targeting of unmutated variant regions was reportedly seen in nearly half of spike-specific TCRs. Possibly, clonal diversity was underestimated; donors were largely white British and included more females.

Germline V lookup: CDR1 SGDLS, CDR2 YYNGEE. This CDR3 comprises 15 residues. The V gene lost 0 bases and the J gene lost 4 bases, with 11 bases spanning the gap. Turning to this clone: Its antigen is not known.

Clones were read by immunoSEQ multiplex PCR, and TCRdb kept only the in-frame ones, dropping some. Here the sample spans about 110,000 clones, about 90% being singletons. The chain links TRBV9 to TRBJ2-1, with no clear D. The clonotype was recovered from an adult in good health. This specimen consisted of peripheral blood, obtained on day 0 of AZD1222 vaccination. In DNA form, the CDR3 reads TGTGCCAGCAGCGTAGACTCACTGACATACAATGAGCAGTTCTTC. This sequence encodes CASSVDSLTYNEQFF.